The 8 T cell receptor beta chains below come from one sample, sequenced in a study of blood T cell repertoires in COVID-19 (dated by TCRdb to about 2020). The receptor library was made with the immunoSEQ multiplex PCR assay. This immuneACCESS table, as held by TCRdb, lists in-frame sequences with V and J called but not all clones. Of the missing ones, under half trace to an unresolved V gene in checked studies; the others have no known cause. The sample data list some 310,000 clones, and around nine tenths of these were observed just once. The top ten constitute 1% of the sample. The sequenced material came from peripheral blood. Receptor source: a man aged 50 to 60 with active or convalescent COVID-19.

The V gene is TRBV28, the J gene TRBJ1-1; D unresolved. V was shortened by 3 bases and J by 1 base, with 6 bases between the two germline ends. The CDR3 has 13 amino acids. Germline CDR1 MDHEN, CDR2 SYDVKM. The CDR3: CASSLAENTEAFF. CDR3 nucleotide sequence: TGTGCCAGCAGTTTGGCGGAGAACACTGAAGCTTTCTTT.

About this clone itself: Other DNA sequences from this sample encode an identical CDR3 as well. The CDR3 protein is CASSIWTGGGNQPQHF. CDR3 coding DNA: TGTGCCAGTAGTATCTGGACAGGGGGGGGCAATCAGCCCCAGCATTTT. The chain combines TRBV19 with TRBJ1-5; 10 nucleotides match TRBD1. CDR1 is LNHDA, CDR2 SQIVND, per germline (reference sequence). V lost 3 bases to trimming and J lost 2 bases; unmatched junction nucleotides: 4. The CDR3 is 16 residues long.

The rearrangement links TRBV19 to TRBJ1-5; D possibly corresponds to TRBD1 (6 bases). V lost 7 bases to trimming and J lost 0 bases, with 13 bases between them. This CDR3 has 15 amino acids. Germline CDR1 reads LNHDA; CDR2 reads SQIVND (reference sequence). The CDR3 sequence is CASTKRQDSNQPQHF. DNA for the CDR3: TGTGCCAGTACCAAACGACAGGATAGCAATCAGCCCCAGCATTTT. The full variable domain, its missing parts supplied by reference TRBV19 and TRBJ1-5, is DGGITQSPKYLFRKEGQNVTLSCEQNLNHDAMYWYRQDPGQGLRLIYYSQIVNDFQKGDIAEGYSVSREKKESFPLTVTSAQKNPTAFYLCASTKRQDSNQPQHFGDGTRLSIL.

The CDR3 sequence: CAIMGGQGRTDTQYF. The DNA for the CDR3 is TGTGCCATCATGGGTGGTCAGGGAAGGACAGATACGCAGTATTTT. This chain uses TRBV10-3 with TRBJ2-3, with D possibly TRBD1 on 5 matching bases. This CDR3 spans 15 amino acids. Trimming removed 7 bases at V and 3 bases at J, with 17 bases between. Germline values: CDR1 ENHRY, CDR2 SYGVKD.

This chain uses TRBV5-5 with TRBJ1-5; no clear D gene. V shed 4 bases and J shed 0 bases, with 8 bases lying between them. Germline V CDR1 and CDR2: SGHKS, YYEKEE (reference sequence). The CDR3 is made up of 14 amino acids. The CDR3 loop reads CASSRDISNQPQHF. The CDR3, as DNA: TGTGCCAGCAGCCGCGACATTAGCAATCAGCCCCAGCATTTT.

The chain combines TRBV7-2 with TRBJ2-3; D uncertain. Germline V gene sequence: CDR1 SGHTA, CDR2 FQGNSA. V lost 5 bases and J 2 bases, leaving 11 bases between the germline ends. The CDR3 contains 14 residues. The CDR3 loop reads CASSLNRFTDTQYF. CDR3 bases: TGTGCCAGCAGCCTAAACCGATTCACAGATACGCAGTATTTT.

This clone was seen only a few times. The genes are TRBV27 and TRBJ2-6, with D possibly TRBD1 on 5 matching bases. Deletions cut 6 bases from V and 0 bases from J, with 12 bases between. Germline CDR1 and CDR2: MNHEY and SMNVEV (reference sequence). CDR3 size: 16 residues. The CDR3 protein is CASRLDSGSGANVLTF. CDR3 bases: TGTGCCAGCAGGCTTGACAGTGGCTCTGGGGCCAACGTCCTGACTTTC.

This clone was detected a few times. This chain uses TRBV6-5 with TRBJ1-5, with 9 positions matching TRBD1. V lost 2 bases, J lost 1 base, and 0 bases stayed unmatched. Germline CDR1 reads MNHEY; CDR2 reads SVGAGI. The CDR3 has 15 residues. The CDR3 DNA is TGTGCCAGCAGTTACGGGACAGGGAGCAATCAGCCCCAGCATTTT. Translated: CASSYGTGSNQPQHF.